This T cell receptor (beta chain) was identified during a study of cytomegalovirus exposure and HLA in healthy donors. A multiplex PCR was run with 60 Vbeta primers and 13 Jbeta primers. The method was immunoSEQ multiplex PCR; TCRdb's version includes in-frame clones alone and lacks a portion of them. The sample yields about 190,000 clones, 60% to 85% seen once. The CDR3 is 14 residues long. With 1 base removed from V and 3 bases from J, the gap between germline ends came to 9 bases. CDR1 and CDR2 from the germline V gene are GTSNPN and SVGIG (reference sequence). This rearrangement joins TRBV30 to TRBJ2-2, with D hard to call. The sequence was collected from a woman aged 40 to 50 in good health and CMV-seronegative. Source material: PBMCs. The CDR3 DNA reads as TGTGCCTGGAGTGGGATGAGGTACACCGGGGAGCTGTTTTTT. Residues: CAWSGMRYTGELFF.